This paragraph reports one T cell receptor beta chain. This sample stems from a study of blood T cell repertoires in COVID-19. Study at large: COVID-19 samples collected from the United States, Italy and Spain covered acute and convalescent phases. Nucleic acid was either cDNA or gDNA, and it came from T cells, B-cell-depleted T cells, or PBMCs.

Authors' methods: Cell counts per sample came from amplifying reference gene primers. Clones were read by immunoSEQ multiplex PCR, and TCRdb kept only the in-frame ones, dropping some. That table is the source of V, J and clone size, and D and trimming were worked out from the DNA. The sample has roughly 140,000 clones, 84% seen once. This clonotype originated in a man in his 60s with active or convalescent COVID-19. Sequencing was carried out using peripheral blood.

The CDR3 protein is CASSFGHGYNSPLHF. The CDR3 bases are TGTGCCAGCAGCTTCGGACACGGCTATAATTCACCCCTCCACTTT. J is TRBJ1-6 and V is TRBV9; D is possibly TRBD1 (5 bases). The CDR3 is 15 residues long. Germline-derived CDR1 and CDR2 are SGDLS and YYNGEE. V was shortened by 4 bases and J by 3 bases, with 11 bases between the two germline ends. The full variable domain, rest sourced from reference TRBV9 and TRBJ1-6, is DSGVTQTPKHLITATGQRVTLRCSPRSGDLSVYWYQQSLDQGLQFLIQYYNGEERAKGNILERFSAQQFPDLHSELNLSSLELGDSALYFCASSFGHGYNSPLHFGNGTRLTVT.